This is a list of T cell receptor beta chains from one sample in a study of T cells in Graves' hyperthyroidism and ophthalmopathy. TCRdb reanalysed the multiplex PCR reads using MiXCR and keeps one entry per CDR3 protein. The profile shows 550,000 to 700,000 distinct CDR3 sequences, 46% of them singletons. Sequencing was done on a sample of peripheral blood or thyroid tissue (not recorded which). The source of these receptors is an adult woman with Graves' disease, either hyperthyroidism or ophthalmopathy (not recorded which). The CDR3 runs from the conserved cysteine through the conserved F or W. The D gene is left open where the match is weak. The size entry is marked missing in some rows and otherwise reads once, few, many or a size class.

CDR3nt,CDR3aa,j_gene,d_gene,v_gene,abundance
TGCAGTGCTAGAGTCAGCTATTCCTACGAGCAGTACTTC,CSARVSYSYEQYF,TRBJ2-7,.,TRBV20-1,many
TGCGCCAGCAGCTGCGGGAGGGCAGGGGAGACCCAGTACTTC,CASSCGRAGETQYF,TRBJ2-5,TRBD2,TRBV5-1,once
TGTGCCAGCAGTACAGGGGGCGAGGGAAACACCATATATTTT,CASSTGGEGNTIYF,TRBJ1-3,TRBD1,TRBV6-5,.
TGTGCCAGTTCTCTGGGAGGGGTGCGTCGGGGCTACACCTTC,CASSLGGVRRGYTF,TRBJ1-2,.,TRBV19,many
TGTGCCAGCAGTGACTCGACGGGGGGCGCCCAGTCACCCCTCCACTTT,CASSDSTGGAQSPLHF,TRBJ1-6,.,TRBV6-4,once
TGTGCCAGCAGGAGGTTTACAGGTGACACCATATATTTT,CASRRFTGDTIYF,TRBJ1-3,.,TRBV7-9,.
TGTGCCAGTAGCAAAGACAGGGTCCCCGGGGAGCTGTTTTTT,CASSKDRVPGELFF,TRBJ2-2,TRBD1,TRBV19,.
TGTGCCAGCACCCTGGGACTCCGGGGCGGGGAGCTGTTTTTT,CASTLGLRGGELFF,TRBJ2-2,.,TRBV2,.
TGTGCCACCACCCAGGACGGGCGCGGAAATTCACCCCTCCACTTT,CATTQDGRGNSPLHF,TRBJ1-6,.,TRBV2,once
TGTGCCAGCACCGCTAGCGGGGTGAACACCGGGGAGCTGTTTTTT,CASTASGVNTGELFF,TRBJ2-2,TRBD2,TRBV5-4,.
TGTGCCAGCAGGGAAAACCGATATAACTATGGCTACACCTTC,CASRENRYNYGYTF,TRBJ1-2,.,TRBV25-1,.
TGCGCCAGCATCTTAGGGAGTTCACCCCTCCACTTT,CASILGSSPLHF,TRBJ1-6,.,TRBV5-1,.
TGTGCCAGCAGCCAAGAATTGTTCTACTTTCCTAGGGGAGCTTTCTTT,CASSQELFYFPRGAFF,TRBJ1-1,.,TRBV3-1,few
TGTGCCAGCAGCCAAGCCAACAGGGCAGAGGACACCATATATTTT,CASSQANRAEDTIYF,TRBJ1-3,.,TRBV11-2,.
TGTGCCAGCAGCCGTGGATTCGGGACAGAAAATGAAAAACTGTTTTTT,CASSRGFGTENEKLFF,TRBJ1-4,TRBD1,TRBV7-3,.
TGTGCCAGCAGCCAGGTACCGGGACTAGCCTACGAGCAGTACTTC,CASSQVPGLAYEQYF,TRBJ2-7,TRBD2,TRBV14,many
TGCAGTGCTAGAGTTAAGCGGGACCTAGGCGAGCAGTACTTC,CSARVKRDLGEQYF,TRBJ2-7,TRBD2,TRBV20-1,many
TGTGCCAGCAGCTTAGATATGCTAGCGGCCGTCCTGACTTTC,CASSLDMLAAVLTF,TRBJ2-6,TRBD2,TRBV11-2,.
TGTGCCAGCAGTTTGGACGGGAGTGGGAGTGTGGTGGAAGAGACCCAGTACTTC,CASSLDGSGSVVEETQYF,TRBJ2-5,.,TRBV12-3/TRBV12-4,many
TGTGCCAGTTGTAGGGGGCTTCGGAACACCGGGGAGCTGTTTTTT,CASCRGLRNTGELFF,TRBJ2-2,TRBD1,TRBV19,.
TGTGCCAGCAGCAGGGGGACATACGAGCAGTACTTC,CASSRGTYEQYF,TRBJ2-7,.,TRBV7-2,.
TGCAGCGCTGAATGGCCTAATGAAAAACTGTTTTTT,CSAEWPNEKLFF,TRBJ1-4,.,TRBV29-1,.
TGTGCCATCACCGGGACAGGGGGTACCGCTTTCTTT,CAITGTGGTAFF,TRBJ1-1,TRBD1,TRBV10-3,.
TGTGCCAGCAGCTTAGCCGGAGGAGGGAACTATGGCTACACCTTC,CASSLAGGGNYGYTF,TRBJ1-2,.,TRBV11-2,.
TGTGCCGTACAAAGACAGGGGGACCCCTACGAGCAGTACTTC,CAVQRQGDPYEQYF,TRBJ2-7,TRBD1,TRBV27,.
TGTGCCACCAGTGGAGGGAGGACAACCCGATACAATGAGCAGTTCTTC,CATSGGRTTRYNEQFF,TRBJ2-1,.,TRBV24-1,.
TGTGCCCGGACAGGGGCAGGTAATCAGCCCCAGCATTTT,CARTGAGNQPQHF,TRBJ1-5,TRBD1,TRBV25-1,.
TGCGCCAGCAGCCAAGTGGGCGGGAAAACCGGGGAGCTGTTTTTT,CASSQVGGKTGELFF,TRBJ2-2,.,TRBV4-1,many
TGTGCCAGCAGCCCCGGGGGAGGGGCATCACCCCTCCACTTT,CASSPGGGASPLHF,TRBJ1-6,.,TRBV7-6,many
TGTGCCACCAGTGGAGGCGGGGAAACAGATACGCAGTATTTT,CATSGGGETDTQYF,TRBJ2-3,.,TRBV24-1,many
TGTGCCCGGGAGGACAGCTCTGAAGCTTTCTTT,CAREDSSEAFF,TRBJ1-1,.,TRBV19,.
TGTGCCAGCAGGGGGGGGGTCTACGAGCAGTACTTC,CASRGGVYEQYF,TRBJ2-7,TRBD2,TRBV2,many
TGCGCCAGCACTAAAGAGGGGACACTAGCTTGGTGGAGCTCCTACGAGCAGTACTTC,CASTKEGTLAWWSSYEQYF,TRBJ2-7,.,TRBV10-1,few
TGCAGTGCCCGCGGCCAGGGGCAGGGTGGCTACACCTTC,CSARGQGQGGYTF,TRBJ1-2,.,TRBV20-1,many
TGTGCCAGCAGCCCTGGGACTCCTAAAAAACTGTTTTTT,CASSPGTPKKLFF,TRBJ1-4,.,TRBV7-8,.
TGCGCCAGCAGCGAGACAGGGAGCTATGGCTACACCTTC,CASSETGSYGYTF,TRBJ1-2,TRBD1,TRBV10-2,.
TGCAGCGTTGGGGTCGATCAGCCCCAGCATTTT,CSVGVDQPQHF,TRBJ1-5,.,TRBV29-1,.